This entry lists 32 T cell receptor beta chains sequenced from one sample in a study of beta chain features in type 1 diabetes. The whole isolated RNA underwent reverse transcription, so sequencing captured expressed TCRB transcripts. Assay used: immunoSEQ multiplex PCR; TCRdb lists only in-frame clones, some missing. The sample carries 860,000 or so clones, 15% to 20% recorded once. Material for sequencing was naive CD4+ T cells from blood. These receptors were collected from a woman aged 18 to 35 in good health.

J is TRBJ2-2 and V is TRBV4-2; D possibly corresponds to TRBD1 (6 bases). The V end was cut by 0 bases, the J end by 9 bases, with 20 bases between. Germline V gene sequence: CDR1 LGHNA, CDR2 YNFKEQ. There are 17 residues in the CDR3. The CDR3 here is CASSQDLLAGAFRELFF. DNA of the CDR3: TGTGCCAGCAGCCAAGATCTCCTAGCAGGGGCGTTCCGGGAGCTGTTTTTT.

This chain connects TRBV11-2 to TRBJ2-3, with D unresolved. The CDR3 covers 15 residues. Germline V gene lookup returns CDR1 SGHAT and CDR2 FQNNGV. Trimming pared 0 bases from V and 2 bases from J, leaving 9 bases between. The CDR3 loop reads CASSLDLQVTDTQYF. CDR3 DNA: TGTGCCAGCAGCTTAGATCTCCAGGTCACAGATACGCAGTATTTT. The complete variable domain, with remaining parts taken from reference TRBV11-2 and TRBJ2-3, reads EAGVAQSPRYKIIEKRQSVAFWCNPISGHATLYWYQQILGQGPKLLIQFQNNGVVDDSQLPKDRFSAERLKGVDSTLKIQPAKLEDSAVYLCASSLDLQVTDTQYFGPGTRLTVL.

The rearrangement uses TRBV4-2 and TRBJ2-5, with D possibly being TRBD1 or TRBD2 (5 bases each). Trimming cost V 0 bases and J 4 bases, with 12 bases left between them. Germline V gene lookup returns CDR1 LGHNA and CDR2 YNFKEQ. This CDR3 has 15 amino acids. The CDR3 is CASSQDRAGRETQYF. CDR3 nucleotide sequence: TGTGCCAGCAGCCAAGACAGGGCGGGTAGAGAGACCCAGTACTTC.

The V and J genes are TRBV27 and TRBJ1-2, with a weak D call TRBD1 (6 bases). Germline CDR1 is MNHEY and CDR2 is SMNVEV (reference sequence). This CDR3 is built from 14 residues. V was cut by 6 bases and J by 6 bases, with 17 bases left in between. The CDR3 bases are TGTGCCAGCAGCCACATGGGTGCAGGGGATGGCTACACCTTC. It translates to CASSHMGAGDGYTF.

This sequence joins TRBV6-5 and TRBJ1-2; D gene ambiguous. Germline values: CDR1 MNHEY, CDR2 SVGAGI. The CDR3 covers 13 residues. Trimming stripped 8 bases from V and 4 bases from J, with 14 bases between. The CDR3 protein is CASSGGQLYGYTF. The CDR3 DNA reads TGTGCCAGCTCTGGCGGTCAGCTCTATGGCTACACCTTC.

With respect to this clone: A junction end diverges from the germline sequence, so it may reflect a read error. The CDR3: CAPPGTPKTGELFF. CDR3 nucleotide sequence: TGTGCCCCCCCCGGGACTCCGAAGACCGGGGAGCTGTTTTTT. The chain couples TRBV10-3 to TRBJ2-2; TRBD2 might be the D (6 bases). CDR1 ENHRY and CDR2 SYGVKD come from the germline V gene. This CDR3 comprises 14 residues.

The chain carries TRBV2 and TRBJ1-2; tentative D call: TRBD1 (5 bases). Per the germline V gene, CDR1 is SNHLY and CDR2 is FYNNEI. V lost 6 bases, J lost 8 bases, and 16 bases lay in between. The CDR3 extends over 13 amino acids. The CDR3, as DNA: TGTGCCAGCAGGGGACTTTCAATGGGAGGCTACACCTTC. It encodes CASRGLSMGGYTF.

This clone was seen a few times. The CDR3 spells CASSRLAGSSYEQYF. The DNA for the CDR3 is TGCGCCAGCAGTAGACTAGCGGGCTCTTCATACGAGCAGTACTTC. This chain connects TRBV5-1 to TRBJ2-7; 10 bases map to TRBD2. J gave up 4 bases and V 5 bases, and 9 bases lay outside the gene matches. CDR1 is SGHRS and CDR2 is YFSETQ in the germline V gene. The CDR3 is made up of 15 amino acids.

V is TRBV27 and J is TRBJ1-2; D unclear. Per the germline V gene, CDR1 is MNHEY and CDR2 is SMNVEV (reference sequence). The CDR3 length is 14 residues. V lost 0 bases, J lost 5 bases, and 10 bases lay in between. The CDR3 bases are TGTGCCAGCAGTTTATCGCCCCCGGATTATGGCTACACCTTC. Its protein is CASSLSPPDYGYTF.

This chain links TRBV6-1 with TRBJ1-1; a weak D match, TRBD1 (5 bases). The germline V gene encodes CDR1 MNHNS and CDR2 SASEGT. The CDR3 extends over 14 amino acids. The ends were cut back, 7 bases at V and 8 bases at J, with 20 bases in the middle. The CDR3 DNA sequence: TGTGCCAGCATCAGAGAGACCGGGACCACGGAAGCTTTCTTT. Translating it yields CASIRETGTTEAFF.

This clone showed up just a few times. In DNA, the CDR3 is TGTGCCAGCTCGGCGGAGCGGGTTGGCACAGATACGCAGTATTTT. Translating gives CASSAERVGTDTQYF. The chain recombines TRBV7-9 with TRBJ2-3; D might be TRBD2 (6 bases). Germline lookup yields CDR1 SEHNR and CDR2 FQNEAQ (reference sequence). The CDR3 totals 15 residues. V lost 8 bases and J 1 base, leaving 16 bases between the germline ends. The whole variable domain, filled in from reference TRBV7-9 and TRBJ2-3, reads DTGVSQNPRHKITKRGQNVTFRCDPISEHNRLYWYRQTLGQGPEFLTYFQNEAQLEKSRLLSDRFSAERPKGSFSTLEIQRTEQGDSAMYLCASSAERVGTDTQYFGPGTRLTVL.

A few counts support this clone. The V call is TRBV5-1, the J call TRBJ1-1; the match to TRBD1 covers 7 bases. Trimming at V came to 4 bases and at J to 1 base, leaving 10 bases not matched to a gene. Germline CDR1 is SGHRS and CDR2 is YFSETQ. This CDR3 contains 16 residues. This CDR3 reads CASSRGTVYPNTEAFF. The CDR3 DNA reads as TGCGCCAGCAGCCGGGGGACAGTCTATCCGAACACTGAAGCTTTCTTT.

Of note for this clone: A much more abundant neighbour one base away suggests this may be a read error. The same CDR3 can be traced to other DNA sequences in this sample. CDR3: CASSQTDTQYF. In nucleotides, the CDR3 is TGTGCCAGCAGCCAAACAGATACGCAGTATTTT. The chain couples TRBV6-5 to TRBJ2-3; D is unclear. Trimming took off 6 bases at V and 3 bases at J, with 4 bases between the two ends. CDR1 and CDR2 from the germline V gene are MNHEY and SVGAGI. This CDR3 contains 11 residues.

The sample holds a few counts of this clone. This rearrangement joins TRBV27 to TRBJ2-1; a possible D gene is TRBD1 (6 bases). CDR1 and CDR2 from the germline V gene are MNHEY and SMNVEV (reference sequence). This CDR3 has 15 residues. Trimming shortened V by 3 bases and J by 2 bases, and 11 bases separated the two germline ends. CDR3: CASSFRGFAYNEQFF. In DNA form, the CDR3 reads TGTGCCAGCAGTTTCAGGGGTTTCGCCTACAATGAGCAGTTCTTC.

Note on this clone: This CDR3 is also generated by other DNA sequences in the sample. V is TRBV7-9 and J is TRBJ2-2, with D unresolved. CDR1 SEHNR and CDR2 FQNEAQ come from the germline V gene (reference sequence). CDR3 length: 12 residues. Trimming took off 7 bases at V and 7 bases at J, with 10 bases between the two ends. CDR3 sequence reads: CASTGLHGELFF. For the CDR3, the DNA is TGTGCCAGCACGGGTCTTCACGGGGAGCTGTTTTTT.

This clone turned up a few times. The CDR3 protein is CASSQDGSTGNEQFF. The CDR3 region has the DNA TGTGCCAGCAGCCAAGACGGTAGTACTGGGAATGAGCAGTTCTTC. V and J are TRBV14 and TRBJ2-1; D unclear. Trimming shortened V by 0 bases and J by 7 bases, and 13 bases separated the two germline ends. The length of the CDR3 is 15 residues. Germline loops: CDR1 SGHDN, CDR2 FVKESK.

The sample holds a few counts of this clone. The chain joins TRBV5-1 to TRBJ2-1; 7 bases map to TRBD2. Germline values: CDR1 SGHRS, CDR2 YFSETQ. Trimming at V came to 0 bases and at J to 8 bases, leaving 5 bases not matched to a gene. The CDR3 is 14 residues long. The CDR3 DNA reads TGCGCCAGCAGCTTGGGTGGGAGGGCCGATGAGCAGTTCTTC. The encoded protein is CASSLGGRADEQFF.

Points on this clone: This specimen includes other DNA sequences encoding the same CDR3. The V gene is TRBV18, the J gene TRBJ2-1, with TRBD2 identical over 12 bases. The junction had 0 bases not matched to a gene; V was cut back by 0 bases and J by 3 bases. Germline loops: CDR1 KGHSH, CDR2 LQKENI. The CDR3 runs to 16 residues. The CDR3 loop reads CASSPPGLAGYNEQFF. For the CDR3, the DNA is TGTGCCAGCTCACCACCGGGACTAGCGGGCTACAATGAGCAGTTCTTC.

CDR3 DNA sequence: TGTGCCAGCAGCCAAGTATCCGGGGGCGGCAATCAGCCCCAGCATTTT. It is translated as CASSQVSGGGNQPQHF. The chain couples TRBV4-2 to TRBJ1-5, with a tentative D call TRBD1 (6 bases). The V and J ends lost 1 base and 2 bases respectively, with 12 bases between them. This CDR3 contains 16 residues. Germline V lookup: CDR1 LGHNA, CDR2 YNFKEQ.

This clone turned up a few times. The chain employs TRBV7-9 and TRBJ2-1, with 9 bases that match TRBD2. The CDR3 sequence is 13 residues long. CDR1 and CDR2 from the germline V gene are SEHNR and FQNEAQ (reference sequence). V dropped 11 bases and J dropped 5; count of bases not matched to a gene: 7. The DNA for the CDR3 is TGTGCCGTATCTAGCGGGACCGACAATGAGCAGTTCTTC. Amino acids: CAVSSGTDNEQFF. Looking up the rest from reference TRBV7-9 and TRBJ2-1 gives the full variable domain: DTGVSQNPRHKITKRGQNVTFRCDPISEHNRLYWYRQTLGQGPEFLTYFQNEAQLEKSRLLSDRFSAERPKGSFSTLEIQRTEQGDSAMYLCAVSSGTDNEQFFGPGTRLTVL.

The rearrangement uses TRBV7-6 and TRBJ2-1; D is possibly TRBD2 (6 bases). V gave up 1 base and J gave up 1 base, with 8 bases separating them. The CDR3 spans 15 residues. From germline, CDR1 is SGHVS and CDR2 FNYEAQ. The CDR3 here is CASSLGGNSYNEQFF. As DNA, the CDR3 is TGTGCCAGCAGCTTAGGCGGGAATTCCTACAATGAGCAGTTCTTC.

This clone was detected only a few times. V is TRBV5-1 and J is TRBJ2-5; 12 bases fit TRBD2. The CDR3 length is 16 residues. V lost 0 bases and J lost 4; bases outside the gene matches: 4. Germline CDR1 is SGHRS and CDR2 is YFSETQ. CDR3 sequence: CASSLVPGLAGETQYF. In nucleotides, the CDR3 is TGCGCCAGCAGCTTGGTGCCGGGACTAGCGGGAGAGACCCAGTACTTC.

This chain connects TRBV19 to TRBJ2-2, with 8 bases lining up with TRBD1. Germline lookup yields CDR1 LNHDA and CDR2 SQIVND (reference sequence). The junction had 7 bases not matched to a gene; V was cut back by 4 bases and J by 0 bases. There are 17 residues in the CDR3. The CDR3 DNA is TGTGCCAGTAGTACCCTCGACAGGGGAGCGAACACCGGGGAGCTGTTTTTT. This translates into CASSTLDRGANTGELFF.

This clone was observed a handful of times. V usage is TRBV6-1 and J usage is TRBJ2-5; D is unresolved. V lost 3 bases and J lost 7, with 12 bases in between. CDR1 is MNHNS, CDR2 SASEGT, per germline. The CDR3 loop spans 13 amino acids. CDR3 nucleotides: TGTGCCAGCAGTGAGGTGGGAAAGGGGACCCAGTACTTC. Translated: CASSEVGKGTQYF.

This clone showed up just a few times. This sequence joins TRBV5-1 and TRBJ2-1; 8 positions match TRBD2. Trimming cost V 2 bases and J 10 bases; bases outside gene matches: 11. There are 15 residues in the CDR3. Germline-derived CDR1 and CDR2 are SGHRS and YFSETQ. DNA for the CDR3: TGCGCCAGCAGCTTTTCGGGGCTAGCGGGCAAAGAGCAGTTCTTC. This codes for CASSFSGLAGKEQFF.

CDR3 sequence (DNA): TGTGCCAGCAGTTATAGCGGGGCGCTGGCCACTGAAGCTTTCTTT. It encodes CASSYSGALATEAFF. The chain joins TRBV6-6 to TRBJ1-1; tentatively, D is TRBD1 (5 bases). Trimming removed 3 bases at V and 4 bases at J, with 15 bases between. The CDR3 runs 15 residues. Per the germline V gene, CDR1 is MNHNY and CDR2 is SVGAGI (reference sequence).

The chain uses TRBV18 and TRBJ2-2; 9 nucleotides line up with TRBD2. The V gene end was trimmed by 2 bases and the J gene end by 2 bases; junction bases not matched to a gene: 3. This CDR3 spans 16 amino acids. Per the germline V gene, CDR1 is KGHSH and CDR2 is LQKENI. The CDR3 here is CASSPLGTSNTGELFF. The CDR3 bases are TGTGCCAGCTCACCATTGGGGACTAGCAACACCGGGGAGCTGTTTTTT.

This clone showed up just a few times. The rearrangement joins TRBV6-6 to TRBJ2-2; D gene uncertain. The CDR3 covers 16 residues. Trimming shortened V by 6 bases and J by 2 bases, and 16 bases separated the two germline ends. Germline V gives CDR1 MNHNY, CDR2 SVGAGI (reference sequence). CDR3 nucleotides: TGTGCCAGCAGAGTCGCTCCGGGCAGAAACACCGGGGAGCTGTTTTTT. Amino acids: CASRVAPGRNTGELFF.

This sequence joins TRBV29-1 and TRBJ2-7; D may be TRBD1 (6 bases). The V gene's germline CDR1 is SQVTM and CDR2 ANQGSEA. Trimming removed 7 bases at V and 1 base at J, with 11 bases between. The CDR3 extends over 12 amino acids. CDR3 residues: CSGRTASYEQYF. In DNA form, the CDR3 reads TGCAGCGGACGGACAGCGTCCTACGAGCAGTACTTC.

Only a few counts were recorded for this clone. The DNA of the CDR3 is TGTGCCAGCAGCTTAGGCATATATCAGCCCCAGCATTTT. This codes for CASSLGIYQPQHF. This chain links TRBV11-2 with TRBJ1-5; D is unclear. CDR1 and CDR2 (germline): SGHAT, FQNNGV. The V end was cut by 1 base, the J end by 5 bases, with 6 bases between. The CDR3 covers 13 residues.

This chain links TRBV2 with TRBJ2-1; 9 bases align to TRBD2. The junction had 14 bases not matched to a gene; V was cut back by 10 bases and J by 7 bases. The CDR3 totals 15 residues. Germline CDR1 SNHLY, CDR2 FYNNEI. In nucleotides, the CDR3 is TGTGCCACCCTTAGCGGGAGAAATATGAAGAATGAGCAGTTCTTC. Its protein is CATLSGRNMKNEQFF.

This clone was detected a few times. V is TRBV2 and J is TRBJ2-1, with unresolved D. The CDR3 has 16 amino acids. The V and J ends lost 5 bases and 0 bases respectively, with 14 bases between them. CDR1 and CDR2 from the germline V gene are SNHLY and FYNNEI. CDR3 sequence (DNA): TGTGCCAGCAGTTATACCTCTAACCGCTCCTACAATGAGCAGTTCTTC. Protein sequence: CASSYTSNRSYNEQFF.